This is a list of T cell receptor beta chains from one sample in a study of cytomegalovirus exposure and HLA in healthy donors. The repertoire was sequenced with immunoSEQ multiplex PCR; TCRdb's copy has only in-frame clones and lacks some. The data contain approximately 200,000 clones, approximately 88% of them singletons. Material: PBMCs. Every receptor here comes from a boy younger than 18 in good health and CMV-seronegative. CDR3s include the opening cysteine and the closing phenylalanine or tryptophan. The D gene is left open where the match is weak. A row's size may be missing; if present it is once, few, many or a size class.

CDR3 length	clone size	V gene	J gene	D gene	CDR3 protein	CDR3 DNA
15	.	TRBV5-4	TRBJ1-5	TRBD1	CASSSSRDRGQPQHF	TGTGCCAGCAGCTCGTCCCGGGACAGGGGCCAGCCCCAGCATTTT
12	.	TRBV2	TRBJ1-1	.	CAPGGMNTEAFF	TGTGCCCCGGGAGGGATGAACACTGAAGCTTTCTTT
13	.	TRBV30	TRBJ1-2	TRBD1	CAWSGLTGGGYTF	TGTGCCTGGAGTGGCTTGACAGGGGGCGGCTACACCTTC
13	.	TRBV6-1	TRBJ2-7	.	CASSENRDYEQYF	TGTGCCAGCAGTGAGAACAGGGACTACGAGCAGTACTTC
15	.	TRBV6-4	TRBJ2-1	TRBD2	CASSPGQGGPAEQFF	TGTGCCAGCAGTCCGGGGCAGGGAGGGCCAGCGGAGCAGTTCTTC
13	few	TRBV6-5	TRBJ2-7	.	CASRRSTPYEQYF	TGTGCCAGCAGGAGGTCTACACCCTACGAGCAGTACTTC
14	.	TRBV27	TRBJ1-1	TRBD1	CASSFQGVGTEAFF	TGTGCCAGCAGTTTTCAGGGGGTAGGGACTGAAGCTTTCTTT
13	.	TRBV7-9	TRBJ2-7	.	CASSLGNTYEQYF	TGTGCCAGCAGCTTGGGCAACACCTACGAGCAGTACTTC
16	.	TRBV7-9	TRBJ2-7	TRBD2	CASSLAPSGRNYEQYF	TGTGCCAGCAGCTTAGCGCCGAGCGGGAGGAATTACGAGCAGTACTTC
15	.	TRBV7-2	TRBJ1-4	.	CASSAPWPNNEKLFF	TGTGCCAGCAGCGCCCCGTGGCCAAATAATGAAAAACTGTTTTTT
16	.	TRBV6-6	TRBJ1-5	.	CASSYTPLRGDQPQHF	TGTGCCAGCAGTTACACACCCCTTCGGGGGGATCAGCCCCAGCATTTT
11	.	TRBV7-9	TRBJ2-7	.	CASSFTYEQYF	TGTGCCAGCAGCTTTACCTACGAGCAGTACTTC
14	.	TRBV27	TRBJ1-5	TRBD1	CASKGDRFNQPQHF	TGTGCCAGCAAAGGGGACAGGTTCAATCAGCCCCAGCATTTT
14	few	TRBV5-6	TRBJ1-1	TRBD1	CASSYDRVNTEAFF	TGTGCCAGCAGCTATGACAGGGTGAACACTGAAGCTTTCTTT
14	.	TRBV7-8	TRBJ1-4	TRBD1	CASSSGQELEKLFF	TGTGCCAGCAGCTCGGGACAGGAACTTGAAAAACTGTTTTTT
14	.	TRBV27	TRBJ1-4	.	CASSLGRTNEKLFF	TGTGCCAGCAGTTTAGGCAGAACTAATGAAAAACTGTTTTTT
14	.	TRBV27	TRBJ1-6	.	CASSRGQYNSPLHF	TGTGCCAGCAGCCGAGGACAGTATAATTCACCCCTCCACTTT